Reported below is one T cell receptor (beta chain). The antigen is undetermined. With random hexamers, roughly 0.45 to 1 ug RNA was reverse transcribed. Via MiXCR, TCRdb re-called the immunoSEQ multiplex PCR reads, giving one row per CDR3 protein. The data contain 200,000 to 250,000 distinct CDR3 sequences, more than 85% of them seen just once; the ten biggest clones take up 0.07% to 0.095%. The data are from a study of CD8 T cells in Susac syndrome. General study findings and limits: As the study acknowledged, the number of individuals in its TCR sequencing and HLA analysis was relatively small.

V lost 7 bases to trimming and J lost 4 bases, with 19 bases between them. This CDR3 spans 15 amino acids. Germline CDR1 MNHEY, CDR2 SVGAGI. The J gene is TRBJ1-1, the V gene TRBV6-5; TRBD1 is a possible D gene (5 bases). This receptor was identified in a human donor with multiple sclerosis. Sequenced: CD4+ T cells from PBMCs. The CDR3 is CASTRRGGVPTEAFF. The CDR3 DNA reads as TGTGCCAGCACTAGAAGAGGAGGGGTCCCCACTGAAGCTTTCTTT.